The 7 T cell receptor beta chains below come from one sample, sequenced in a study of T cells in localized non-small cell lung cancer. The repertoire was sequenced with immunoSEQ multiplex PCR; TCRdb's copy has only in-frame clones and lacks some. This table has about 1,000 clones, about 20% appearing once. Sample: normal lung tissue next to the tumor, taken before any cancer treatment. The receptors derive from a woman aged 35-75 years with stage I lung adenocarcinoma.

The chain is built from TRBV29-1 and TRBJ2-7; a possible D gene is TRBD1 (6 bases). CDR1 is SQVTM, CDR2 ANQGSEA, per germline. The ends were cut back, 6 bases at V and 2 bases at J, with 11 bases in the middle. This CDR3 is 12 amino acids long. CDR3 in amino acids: CSVYGQTYEQYF. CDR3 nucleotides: TGCAGCGTCTACGGACAGACCTACGAGCAGTACTTC.

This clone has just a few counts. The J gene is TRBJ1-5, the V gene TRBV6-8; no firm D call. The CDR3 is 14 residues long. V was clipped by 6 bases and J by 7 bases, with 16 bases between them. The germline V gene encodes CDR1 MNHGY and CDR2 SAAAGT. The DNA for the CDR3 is TGTGCCAGCAGCAACCCCCCGCCGTCCCAGCCCCAGCATTTT. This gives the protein CASSNPPPSQPQHF.

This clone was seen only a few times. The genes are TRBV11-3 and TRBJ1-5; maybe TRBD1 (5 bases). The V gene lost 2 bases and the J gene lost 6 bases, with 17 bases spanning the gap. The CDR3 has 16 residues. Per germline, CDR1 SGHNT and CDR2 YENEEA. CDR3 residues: CASSLWATGFAQPQHF. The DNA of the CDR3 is TGTGCCAGCAGCTTATGGGCCACAGGTTTCGCTCAGCCCCAGCATTTT.

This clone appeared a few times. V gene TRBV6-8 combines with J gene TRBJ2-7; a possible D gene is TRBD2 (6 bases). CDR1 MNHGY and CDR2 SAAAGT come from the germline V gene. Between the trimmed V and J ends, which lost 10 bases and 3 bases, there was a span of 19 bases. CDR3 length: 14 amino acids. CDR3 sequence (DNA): TGTGCCACGAAGGCTGCGGGGCCCTACTACGAGCAGTACTTC. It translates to CATKAAGPYYEQYF.

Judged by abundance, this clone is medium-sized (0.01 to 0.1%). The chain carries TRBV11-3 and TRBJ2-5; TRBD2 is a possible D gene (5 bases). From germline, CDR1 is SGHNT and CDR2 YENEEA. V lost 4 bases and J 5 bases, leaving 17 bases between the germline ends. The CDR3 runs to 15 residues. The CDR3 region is CASSSRTVRWETQYF. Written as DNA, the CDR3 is TGTGCCAGCAGCTCTCGGACTGTGAGGTGGGAGACCCAGTACTTC.

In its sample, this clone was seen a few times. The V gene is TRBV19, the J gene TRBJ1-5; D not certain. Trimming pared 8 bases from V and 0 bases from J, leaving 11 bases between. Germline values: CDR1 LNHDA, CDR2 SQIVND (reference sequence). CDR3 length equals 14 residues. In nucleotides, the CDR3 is TGTGCCAGTCGTCTAACAGATAGCAATCAGCCCCAGCATTTT. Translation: CASRLTDSNQPQHF.

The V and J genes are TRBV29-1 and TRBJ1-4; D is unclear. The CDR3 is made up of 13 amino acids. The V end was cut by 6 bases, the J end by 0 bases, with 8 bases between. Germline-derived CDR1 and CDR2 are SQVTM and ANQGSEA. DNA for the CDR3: TGCAGCGTCTCCGGGGCAACTAATGAAAAACTGTTTTTT. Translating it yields CSVSGATNEKLFF.